A selection of T cell receptor beta chains follows, all from one sample in a study of post-analysis software for immune sequencing data. TCRdb independently ran MiXCR on the PCR reads; one entry per CDR3 protein. The sample includes a few hundred thousand distinct CDR3 sequences, around 36% seen only once; the top ten take around 6%. Sequencing used blood. The receptor set was obtained from a girl between 2 and 17 years old with multiple sclerosis. The CDR3 runs from the conserved cysteine through the conserved F or W. The order of the fields is J gene, D gene, V gene, clone size, CDR3 protein, CDR3 DNA. The D gene is left open where the match is weak. Only some rows state a clone size, as once, few, many or a class for expanded clones.

J gene: TRBJ2-3
D gene: TRBD1
V gene: TRBV29-1
clone size: few
CDR3 protein: CSVQPRGPPPDTQYF
CDR3 DNA: TGCAGCGTTCAACCTAGGGGGCCGCCCCCGGATACGCAGTATTTT

J gene: TRBJ2-5
D gene: TRBD1
V gene: TRBV6-5
clone size: few
CDR3 protein: CASRETGGAKWETQYF
CDR3 DNA: TGTGCCAGCAGGGAGACAGGGGGAGCCAAATGGGAGACCCAGTACTTC

J gene: TRBJ2-5
D gene: NA
V gene: TRBV6-2/TRBV6-3
clone size: NA
CDR3 protein: CASNRPNQETQYF
CDR3 DNA: TGTGCCAGCAATAGGCCAAACCAAGAGACCCAGTACTTC

J gene: TRBJ2-3
D gene: TRBD2
V gene: TRBV20-1
clone size: few
CDR3 protein: CSAGVAGGIGASTDTQYF
CDR3 DNA: TGCAGTGCGGGAGTAGCGGGGGGAATCGGCGCTAGCACAGATACGCAGTATTTT

J gene: TRBJ1-2
D gene: NA
V gene: TRBV27
clone size: many
CDR3 protein: CASSPLMGGYTF
CDR3 DNA: TGTGCCAGCAGCCCTCTTATGGGAGGCTACACCTTC

J gene: TRBJ2-3
D gene: NA
V gene: TRBV9
clone size: few
CDR3 protein: CASSYPGATDTQYF
CDR3 DNA: TGTGCCAGCAGTTACCCGGGGGCGACAGATACGCAGTATTTT

J gene: TRBJ1-5
D gene: NA
V gene: TRBV12-3/TRBV12-4
clone size: NA
CDR3 protein: CASSWGPGGQPQHF
CDR3 DNA: TGTGCCAGCAGTTGGGGACCGGGGGGGCAGCCCCAGCATTTT

J gene: TRBJ2-7
D gene: TRBD1
V gene: TRBV6-2/TRBV6-3
clone size: few
CDR3 protein: CASSYSFPGQGSYEQYF
CDR3 DNA: TGTGCCAGCAGTTACTCGTTTCCGGGACAGGGCTCCTACGAGCAGTACTTC

J gene: TRBJ2-3
D gene: NA
V gene: TRBV18
clone size: NA
CDR3 protein: CASSPSTTQYF
CDR3 DNA: TGTGCCAGCTCACCATCTACTACGCAGTATTTT

J gene: TRBJ2-3
D gene: TRBD2
V gene: TRBV10-3
clone size: NA
CDR3 protein: CAISEGIAGITDTQYF
CDR3 DNA: TGTGCCATCAGTGAGGGGATAGCGGGGATCACAGATACGCAGTATTTT

J gene: TRBJ2-7
D gene: TRBD1
V gene: TRBV6-5
clone size: NA
CDR3 protein: CASSSHRGPSYEQYF
CDR3 DNA: TGTGCCAGCAGTTCACACAGGGGGCCTTCATACGAGCAGTACTTC